The rows below give T cell receptor beta chains drawn from one sample of a study of T-cell memory formation after mild COVID-19. TCRdb called the 5' RACE reads again in MiXCR, with one record for every CDR3 protein. Among fewer than 500,000 distinct CDR3 sequences listed, nearly 25% were seen once. Sequencing input: PBMCs or a T cell subset sorted from them (not recorded which). The source of these receptors is an adult woman who had mild COVID-19 (a few samples of this study predate the infection). Cell type and time point are not known. Both conserved end residues are part of each CDR3. The D gene is left open where the match is weak. A row's size may be missing; if present it is once, few, many or a size class.

V gene	J gene	D gene	clone size	CDR3 protein	CDR3 DNA
TRBV6-6	TRBJ2-3	TRBD1	-	CASSLGEDRAKRYTQYF	TGTGCCAGCAGTCTGGGTGAGGACAGGGCAAAGCGCTATACGCAGTATTTT
TRBV2	TRBJ1-1	-	-	CASSRDGTMNTEAFF	TGTGCCAGCAGTCGGGACGGAACCATGAACACTGAAGCTTTCTTT
TRBV12-3/TRBV12-4	TRBJ1-2	-	-	CASTGGDPSDYGYTF	TGTGCCAGCACGGGGGGGGACCCCTCGGACTATGGCTACACCTTC
TRBV7-2	TRBJ1-5	-	few	CASSRSGGFQPQHF	TGTGCCAGCAGCCGCAGTGGGGGTTTCCAGCCCCAGCATTTT
TRBV7-9	TRBJ2-5	-	-	CASSSLSGLSETQYF	TGTGCCAGCAGCTCGCTTTCTGGGCTATCGGAGACCCAGTACTTC
TRBV25-1	TRBJ2-2	TRBD1	-	CASSATGMGIGELFF	TGTGCCAGCAGTGCGACAGGGATGGGGATCGGGGAGCTGTTTTTT
TRBV24-1	TRBJ2-5	-	few	CATSDFKESETQYF	TGTGCCACCAGTGATTTTAAGGAGTCGGAGACCCAGTACTTC
TRBV19	TRBJ2-3	TRBD2	few	CASSMRLAGGPTDTQYF	TGTGCCAGTAGTATGCGGCTAGCGGGAGGGCCAACAGATACGCAGTATTTT
TRBV4-3	TRBJ2-2	-	-	CASSQDRWVVRELFF	TGCGCCAGCAGCCAAGATCGTTGGGTTGTGAGGGAGCTGTTTTTT
TRBV29-1	TRBJ1-5	-	-	CSVVRGLGNQPQHF	TGCAGCGTTGTTAGGGGACTTGGCAATCAGCCCCAGCATTTT
TRBV30	TRBJ2-5	-	-	CAWSVQVRGTQYF	TGTGCCTGGAGTGTACAGGTTAGGGGGACCCAGTACTTC
TRBV2	TRBJ1-1	TRBD1	-	CASGPPGQGGQNAFF	TGTGCCAGCGGACCTCCGGGACAGGGTGGGCAAAACGCTTTCTTT
TRBV5-1	TRBJ2-1	-	few	CASSLEGGAYNEQFF	TGCGCCAGCAGCTTGGAAGGGGGAGCCTACAATGAGCAGTTCTTC
TRBV25-1	TRBJ2-1	-	-	CASSEGLDEFF	TGTGCCAGCAGTGAAGGACTGGACGAGTTCTTC
TRBV29-1	TRBJ2-7	-	few	CSPPMTGTGYEQYF	TGCAGCCCACCGATGACAGGGACTGGCTACGAGCAGTACTTC
TRBV4-3	TRBJ1-2	-	-	CASSQEVSIGPGGYTF	TGCGCCAGCAGCCAAGAGGTCTCCATAGGGCCCGGGGGCTACACCTTC
TRBV14	TRBJ1-2	TRBD1	-	CASSLQGLVRGYTF	TGTGCCAGCAGCCTACAGGGGCTAGTTCGTGGCTACACCTTC
TRBV11-3	TRBJ2-7	-	few	CASSFLTGYEQYF	TGTGCCAGCAGCTTCCTGACAGGCTACGAGCAGTACTTC
TRBV5-1	TRBJ2-7	TRBD2	-	CAARLGPGLADEQYF	TGCGCCGCGCGCTTAGGGCCGGGACTAGCGGACGAGCAGTACTTC
TRBV5-4	TRBJ1-1	-	-	CASSLAEGPEAFF	TGTGCCAGCAGCTTGGCCGAGGGACCTGAAGCTTTCTTT
TRBV15	TRBJ1-2	TRBD1	-	CATSRGGTGGLGEGYTF	TGTGCCACCAGCAGAGGAGGGACAGGGGGCCTGGGAGAGGGCTACACCTTC
TRBV4-1	TRBJ1-1	-	-	CASSQTSLLTSTEAFF	TGCGCCAGCAGCCAGACCTCCTTATTGACGAGCACTGAAGCTTTCTTT
TRBV12-3/TRBV12-4	TRBJ2-5	-	few	CASSVDRRYQETQYF	TGTGCCAGCAGTGTAGACAGAAGGTACCAAGAGACCCAGTACTTC
TRBV4-1	TRBJ2-7	-	-	CASSQDVSRFVYEQYF	TGCGCCAGCAGCCAAGATGTCTCGCGTTTTGTCTACGAGCAGTACTTC
TRBV6-6	TRBJ1-2	-	-	CASSYTHYGYTF	TGTGCCAGCAGTTACACGCACTATGGCTACACCTTC
TRBV5-1	TRBJ2-7	TRBD1	-	CASSLDPGGVYEQYF	TGCGCCAGCAGCTTGGATCCAGGGGGCGTTTACGAGCAGTACTTC
TRBV7-9	TRBJ2-5	-	-	CATLGRGAEETQYF	TGTGCCACCCTTGGTCGGGGGGCCGAGGAGACCCAGTACTTC
TRBV24-1	TRBJ1-5	TRBD1	few	CATSDTTGLGNQPQHF	TGTGCCACCAGTGATACGACAGGGCTGGGCAATCAGCCCCAGCATTTT
TRBV7-2	TRBJ2-3	-	-	CASSSRPTGHLSTDTQYF	TGTGCCAGCAGCTCCCGCCCCACCGGCCACCTTAGCACAGATACGCAGTATTTT
TRBV6-5	TRBJ2-7	-	-	CATWEQPGEQYF	TGTGCCACCTGGGAGCAGCCGGGGGAGCAGTACTTC
TRBV18	TRBJ1-2	TRBD1	-	CASSPLIGQVRDGYTF	TGTGCCAGCTCACCGTTAATTGGACAGGTTCGGGATGGCTACACCTTC
TRBV12-3/TRBV12-4	TRBJ2-7	-	-	CASSFLVRGSYEQYF	TGTGCCAGCAGTTTTTTGGTCAGGGGCTCCTACGAGCAGTACTTC
TRBV15	TRBJ1-6	-	-	CATSSARVGNGSPLHF	TGTGCCACCAGCAGCGCACGAGTTGGGAACGGCTCACCCCTCCACTTT
TRBV12-3/TRBV12-4	TRBJ2-3	-	-	CASSFSLADTQYF	TGTGCCAGCAGTTTCTCCTTAGCGGATACGCAGTATTTT
TRBV25-1	TRBJ2-7	-	-	CASSDPRTLEQYF	TGTGCCAGCAGTGACCCTCGGACCCTCGAGCAGTACTTC
TRBV5-1	TRBJ1-6	TRBD1	-	CASSPGQGGNSPLHF	TGCGCCAGCAGCCCGGGACAGGGGGGAAATTCACCCCTCCACTTT
TRBV9	TRBJ2-1	-	few	CASSPGDTPYNEQFF	TGTGCCAGCAGCCCAGGGGACACCCCCTACAATGAGCAGTTCTTC
TRBV5-6	TRBJ2-7	TRBD1	few	CASSFLDRVSGEQYF	TGTGCCAGCAGCTTCCTCGACAGGGTGTCGGGCGAGCAGTACTTC
TRBV5-1	TRBJ1-1	-	few	CASSLEGEVITEAFF	TGCGCCAGCAGCTTGGAAGGGGAGGTTATCACTGAAGCTTTCTTT
TRBV12-3/TRBV12-4	TRBJ1-3	TRBD1	once	CASSLGGGRGFF	TGTGCCAGCAGTTTAGGAGGTGGCAGGGGGTTTTTT
TRBV5-5	TRBJ2-1	TRBD1	many	CASSRDRDNEQFF	TGTGCCAGCAGCCGGGACAGGGACAATGAGCAGTTCTTC
TRBV18	TRBJ2-7	TRBD1	-	CASSPGRGFPYEQYF	TGTGCCAGCTCACCAGGCAGGGGGTTTCCCTACGAGCAGTACTTC
TRBV12-3/TRBV12-4	TRBJ2-7	-	-	CASSSGFVYEQYF	TGTGCCAGCAGTTCCGGTTTCGTATACGAGCAGTACTTC
TRBV3-1	TRBJ2-7	-	-	CASSQVSRSFYEQYF	TGTGCCAGCAGCCAAGTTAGCAGGTCCTTCTACGAGCAGTACTTC
TRBV25-1	TRBJ2-5	-	-	CASTRQETQYF	TGTGCCAGCACTAGACAAGAGACCCAGTACTTC
TRBV24-1	TRBJ2-2	-	-	CVTSDLRGGGTNTGELFF	TGTGTCACCAGTGATTTGCGAGGAGGGGGGACTAACACCGGGGAGCTGTTTTTT
TRBV6-5	TRBJ2-1	TRBD2	few	CASKPGTSSYNEQFF	TGTGCCAGCAAACCCGGGACTAGCTCCTACAATGAGCAGTTCTTC
TRBV7-2	TRBJ2-1	TRBD2	few	CASSTRLAAWNEQFF	TGTGCCAGCAGCACCCGACTAGCGGCCTGGAATGAGCAGTTCTTC
TRBV4-2	TRBJ2-1	-	-	CASSRSESLATEQFF	TGTGCCAGCAGCCGAAGCGAGAGCCTAGCGACTGAGCAGTTCTTC
TRBV12-3/TRBV12-4	TRBJ1-2	TRBD1	-	CASSKQGTIYGYTF	TGTGCCAGCAGTAAACAGGGGACGATCTATGGCTACACCTTC
TRBV5-1	TRBJ2-1	TRBD2	few	CASSPGTSGTDEQFF	TGCGCCAGCAGCCCCGGGACTAGCGGGACCGATGAGCAGTTCTTC
TRBV19	TRBJ2-1	TRBD1	few	CASSAPDREFEGEQFF	TGTGCCAGTAGTGCCCCAGACAGGGAATTTGAGGGTGAGCAGTTCTTC
TRBV29-1	TRBJ1-2	TRBD1	-	CSVDGTGEVYGYTF	TGCAGCGTTGATGGGACAGGGGAGGTCTATGGCTACACCTTC